The clone carrying this T cell receptor (beta chain) has just one count. The entry originates in a study of blood T cell repertoires in COVID-19. Measured with immunoSEQ multiplex PCR; TCRdb has only the in-frame clones, and not every one. Here the sample spans some 150,000 clones, around 81% being singletons. Trimming left V 3 bases short and J 3 bases short, with 11 bases between. Germline V lookup: CDR1 LGHNA, CDR2 YSLEER. This CDR3 comprises 15 residues. The V and J genes are TRBV4-3 and TRBJ1-4; maybe TRBD1 (6 bases). Input material: peripheral blood. The clonotype was recovered from a man aged 55 to 70 with active or convalescent COVID-19. CDR3 sequence: CASSQGHIPNEKLFF. The CDR3 DNA reads as TGCGCCAGCAGCCAGGGACATATTCCTAATGAAAAACTGTTTTTT.